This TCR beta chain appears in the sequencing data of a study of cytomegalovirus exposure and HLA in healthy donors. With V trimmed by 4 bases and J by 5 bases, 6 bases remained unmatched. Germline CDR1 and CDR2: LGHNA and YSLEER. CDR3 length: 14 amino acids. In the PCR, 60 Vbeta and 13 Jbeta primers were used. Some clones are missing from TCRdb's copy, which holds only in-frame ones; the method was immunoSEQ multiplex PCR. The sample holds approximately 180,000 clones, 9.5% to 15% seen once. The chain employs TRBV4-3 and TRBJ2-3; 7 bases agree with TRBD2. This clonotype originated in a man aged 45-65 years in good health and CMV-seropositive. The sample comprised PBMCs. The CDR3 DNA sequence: TGCGCCAGCAGCCCGGGGAGGGGCGGAGATACGCAGTATTTT. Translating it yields CASSPGRGGDTQYF.